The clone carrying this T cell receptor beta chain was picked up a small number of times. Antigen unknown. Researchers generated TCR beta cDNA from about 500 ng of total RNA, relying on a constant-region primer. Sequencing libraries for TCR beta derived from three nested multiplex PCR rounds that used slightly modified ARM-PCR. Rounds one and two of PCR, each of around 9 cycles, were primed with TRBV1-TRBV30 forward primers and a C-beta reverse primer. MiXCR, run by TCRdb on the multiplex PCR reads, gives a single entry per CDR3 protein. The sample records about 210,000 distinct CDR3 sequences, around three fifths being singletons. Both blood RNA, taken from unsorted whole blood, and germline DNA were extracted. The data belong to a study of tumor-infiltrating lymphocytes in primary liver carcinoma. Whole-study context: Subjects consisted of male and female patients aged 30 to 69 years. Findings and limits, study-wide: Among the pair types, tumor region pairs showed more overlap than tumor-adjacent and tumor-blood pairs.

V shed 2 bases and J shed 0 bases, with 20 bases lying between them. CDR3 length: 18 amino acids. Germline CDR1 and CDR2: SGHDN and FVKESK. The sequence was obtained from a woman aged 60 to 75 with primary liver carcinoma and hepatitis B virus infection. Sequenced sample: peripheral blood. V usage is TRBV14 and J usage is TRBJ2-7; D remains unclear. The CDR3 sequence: CASSQIGPGDPSSYEQYF. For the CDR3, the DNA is TGTGCCAGCAGCCAAATCGGACCAGGTGATCCAAGCTCCTACGAGCAGTACTTC.